This T cell receptor beta chain was profiled in a study of T cell changes during pregnancy in multiple sclerosis. Measured with immunoSEQ multiplex PCR; TCRdb has only the in-frame clones, and not every one. Of 69,000 or so clones listed, almost 95% are singletons. The sequences come from peripheral blood, collected before pregnancy. The origin of this receptor is a female donor with multiple sclerosis, enrolled in a pregnancy study.

CDR3 region: CATRGTASYEQYF. The CDR3, as DNA: TGTGCCACCAGGGGGACAGCGTCCTACGAGCAGTACTTC. This sequence joins TRBV28 and TRBJ2-7; 7 bases agree with TRBD1. This CDR3 has 13 residues. The germline CDR1 and CDR2 sequences are MDHEN and SYDVKM. J gave up 1 base and V 10 bases, and 7 bases lay outside the gene matches.